This TCR beta chain derives from a study of OX40 agonist ivuxolimab in advanced cancers. For the study at large: Patients were given ivuxolimab, an antibody that agonizes OX40 (CD134). The dose of intravenous ivuxolimab that patients received every 2 weeks ranged from 0.01 to 10 mg/kg. From roughly 23 to 90 years was the age range, with a mean of 60 years, and approximately 84% were male. Whole-study findings and limits: On average, CD8+ T cells had more expanded clones than CD4+.

Remarks on this clone: What it binds is not known.

TCRdb's copy holds only in-frame clones and misses some; the assay was immunoSEQ multiplex PCR. The sample carries more than 60,000 clones, more than 75% recorded once. The CDR3 length is 11 residues. Germline loops: CDR1 ENHRY, CDR2 SYGVKD. Trimming stripped 2 bases from V and 7 bases from J, with 6 bases between. The origin of this receptor is an adult with an advanced solid tumor such as melanoma, head and neck, liver or kidney cancer. The specimen was CD4+ or CD8+ T cells sorted from blood, collected in a trial of the OX40 agonist ivuxolimab. This sequence joins TRBV10-3 and TRBJ2-7; D unclear. CDR3 DNA: TGTGCCATCAGTGAGATTGGGGAGCAGTACTTC. Protein product: CAISEIGEQYF.